This is a list of T cell receptor beta chains from one sample in a study of blood T cell repertoires in COVID-19. TCRdb's table, derived via immunoSEQ multiplex PCR, lists solely in-frame clones and lacks some. The sample yields 220,000 or so clones, around 89% seen once. The sequenced sample consisted of PBMCs or T cells enriched from blood (not recorded which). These receptors all come from a middle-aged man who had been exposed to COVID-19. CDR3s include the opening cysteine and the closing phenylalanine or tryptophan. The D gene is left open where the match is weak. Size tells how often a clone was seen (once, few, many) or the class of an expanded clone, and some rows leave it out.

j_call | clone_size | d_call | v_call | cdr3_aa | cdr3_nt
TRBJ2-3 | . | . | TRBV9 | CASSHGSGSYTDTQYF | TGTGCCAGCAGTCACGGGTCGGGGAGTTACACAGATACGCAGTATTTT
TRBJ1-5 | . | TRBD1 | TRBV5-1 | CASSLEGQGNQPQHF | TGCGCCAGCAGCTTGGAGGGACAGGGTAATCAGCCCCAGCATTTT
TRBJ1-3 | . | . | TRBV19 | CASSIRSELSSGNTIYF | TGTGCCAGTAGTATAAGAAGTGAATTGAGCTCTGGAAACACCATATATTTT
TRBJ1-5 | . | . | TRBV18 | CASSPPSSSNQPQHF | TGTGCCAGCTCACCACCCAGTTCTAGCAATCAGCCCCAGCATTTT
TRBJ2-1 | . | . | TRBV25-1 | CASSYEGYNEQFF | TGTGCCAGCAGTTATGAGGGTTACAATGAGCAGTTCTTC
TRBJ1-5 | . | TRBD1 | TRBV28 | CASSYGTAVHF | TGTGCCAGCAGTTACGGGACAGCCGTCCATTTT
TRBJ2-7 | . | TRBD1 | TRBV2 | CASSNRGTPYEQYF | TGTGCCAGCAGTAACAGGGGAACCCCATACGAGCAGTACTTC
TRBJ1-3 | . | . | TRBV5-1 | CASSLVGNTIYF | TGCGCCAGCAGCTTGGTAGGAAACACCATATATTTT
TRBJ1-6 | . | TRBD1 | TRBV19 | CASSGQGVNSPLHF | TGTGCCAGTAGTGGTCAGGGGGTTAATTCACCCCTCCACTTT
TRBJ2-1 | . | . | TRBV14 | CASSPLETTYNEQFF | TGTGCCAGCAGCCCGCTCGAGACTACCTACAATGAGCAGTTCTTC
TRBJ2-5 | . | . | TRBV6-6 | CASSPLRGMGTETQYF | TGTGCCAGCAGTCCCCTTAGGGGGATGGGGACGGAGACCCAGTACTTC
TRBJ2-2 | . | . | TRBV24-1 | CATSDPENGDTGELFF | TGTGCCACCAGTGATCCGGAAAATGGAGACACCGGGGAGCTGTTTTTT
TRBJ2-1 | . | . | TRBV19 | CASSLSGYGYTYNEQFF | TGTGCCAGTAGCCTAAGTGGGTACGGGTATACGTACAATGAGCAGTTCTTC
TRBJ2-1 | . | . | TRBV7-2 | CASLAGSYNEQFF | TGTGCCAGCCTGGCGGGGTCCTACAATGAGCAGTTCTTC
TRBJ1-4 | . | TRBD1 | TRBV6-5 | CASRTGDSNEKLFF | TGTGCCAGCAGAACAGGGGACTCCAATGAAAAACTGTTTTTT
TRBJ2-1 | . | TRBD1 | TRBV11-1 | CASTPDRGSYNEQFF | TGTGCCAGCACCCCGGACAGGGGGTCCTACAATGAGCAGTTCTTC
TRBJ2-1 | . | TRBD2 | TRBV11-3 | CASSQTSGGVLEQFF | TGTGCCAGCAGCCAAACTAGCGGGGGGGTTCTGGAGCAGTTCTTC
TRBJ2-3 | . | . | TRBV10-3 | CAIQDRSGTDTQYF | TGTGCCATTCAAGACAGGAGTGGTACAGATACGCAGTATTTT
TRBJ2-3 | . | TRBD1 | TRBV5-4 | CASSSRTGGYADTQYF | TGTGCCAGCAGCTCCCGGACAGGGGGCTACGCAGATACGCAGTATTTT
TRBJ1-2 | few | . | TRBV15 | CATSRDLSGFEYGYTF | TGTGCCACCAGCAGAGATCTCTCGGGTTTCGAGTATGGCTACACCTTC
TRBJ2-1 | . | TRBD1 | TRBV5-1 | CASSSIGTGVDEQFF | TGCGCCAGCAGCTCCATCGGGACAGGGGTCGATGAGCAGTTCTTC
TRBJ1-6 | . | TRBD1 | TRBV5-5 | CASSNYETGGGSPLHF | TGTGCCAGCAGTAACTATGAAACAGGGGGAGGCTCACCCCTCCACTTT
TRBJ1-4 | . | TRBD1 | TRBV4-1 | CASSQVPGQGGSWPTNEKLFF | TGCGCCAGCAGCCAAGTTCCGGGACAGGGTGGATCGTGGCCAACTAATGAAAAACTGTTTTTT
TRBJ1-6 | . | TRBD1 | TRBV18 | CASSWDRGQSSPLHF | TGTGCCAGCTCTTGGGACAGGGGACAGAGTTCACCCCTCCACTTT
TRBJ1-1 | . | . | TRBV18 | CASSPNGGVNTEAFF | TGTGCCAGCTCACCAAACGGGGGGGTGAACACTGAAGCTTTCTTT
TRBJ2-7 | . | TRBD1 | TRBV28 | CASTIGDRGSEQYF | TGTGCCAGCACCATAGGGGACAGGGGTAGCGAGCAGTACTTC
TRBJ1-4 | . | TRBD1 | TRBV19 | CASSRQGINEKLFF | TGTGCCAGTAGTAGACAGGGAATCAATGAAAAACTGTTTTTT
TRBJ1-1 | . | TRBD1 | TRBV6-5 | CASSSTLLQGYDEAFF | TGTGCCAGCAGTTCCACACTATTACAGGGGTATGATGAAGCTTTCTTT
TRBJ1-2 | . | . | TRBV28 | CASRGTGVHGYTF | TGTGCCAGCAGAGGGACGGGGGTCCATGGCTACACCTTC
TRBJ1-2 | . | . | TRBV6-5 | CASSREQPNYGYTF | TGTGCCAGCAGTAGAGAACAGCCGAACTATGGCTACACCTTC
TRBJ2-5 | . | TRBD2 | TRBV25-1 | CASSEYLAGGLRETQYF | TGTGCCAGCAGTGAATATTTAGCGGGAGGGCTCCGGGAGACCCAGTACTTC
TRBJ2-3 | . | . | TRBV7-9 | CASSLEAASTDTQYF | TGTGCCAGCAGCTTAGAAGCGGCTAGCACAGATACGCAGTATTTT
TRBJ1-1 | . | . | TRBV11-2 | CATRRGVGAQNTEAFF | TGTGCCACCCGGCGAGGGGTGGGGGCCCAGAACACTGAAGCTTTCTTT
TRBJ2-3 | . | TRBD2 | TRBV5-1 | CASSFGLAGGLADTQYF | TGCGCCAGCAGCTTCGGACTAGCGGGCGGCTTGGCAGATACGCAGTATTTT
TRBJ1-5 | . | TRBD1 | TRBV5-1 | CASSLEAGGHQPQHF | TGCGCCAGCAGCTTGGAGGCAGGGGGCCATCAGCCCCAGCATTTT
TRBJ2-1 | . | . | TRBV7-9 | CASSLTRGGADEQFF | TGTGCCAGCAGCCTGACTAGGGGGGGTGCGGATGAGCAGTTCTTC
TRBJ2-3 | . | . | TRBV4-1 | CASSQVRVGGADTQYF | TGCGCCAGCAGCCAAGTAAGGGTTGGGGGCGCGGATACGCAGTATTTT
TRBJ1-3 | few | TRBD1 | TRBV28 | CASGTGVFGNTIYF | TGTGCCAGCGGAACAGGGGTATTTGGAAACACCATATATTTT
TRBJ1-5 | once | TRBD1 | TRBV28 | CASSYPGQGASNQPQHF | TGTGCCAGCAGTTACCCCGGACAGGGGGCAAGCAATCAGCCCCAGCATTTT
TRBJ1-6 | . | . | TRBV7-9 | CASSLGRTGPLHF | TGTGCCAGCAGCTTAGGCAGGACTGGCCCCCTCCACTTT
TRBJ2-2 | . | TRBD2 | TRBV27 | CASSLSGLAGGLPTGELFF | TGTGCCAGCAGTTTATCGGGACTAGCGGGAGGACTTCCCACCGGGGAGCTGTTTTTT
TRBJ1-5 | . | . | TRBV2 | CASSAGTFSNQPQHF | TGTGCCAGCAGTGCCGGGACATTTAGCAATCAGCCCCAGCATTTT
TRBJ2-5 | . | . | TRBV6-5 | CASSKRRGTETQYF | TGTGCCAGCAGCAAGAGGAGGGGAACGGAGACCCAGTACTTC
TRBJ2-3 | once | TRBD2 | TRBV10-3 | CAISKAGVEDTQYF | TGTGCCATCAGTAAAGCGGGAGTGGAGGATACGCAGTATTTT
TRBJ1-6 | . | . | TRBV19 | CASSIGGLGNSPLHF | TGTGCCAGTAGTATAGGGGGACTCGGTAATTCACCCCTCCACTTT
TRBJ1-5 | . | TRBD1 | TRBV6-6 | CASSKRTGPNQPQHF | TGTGCCAGCAGTAAAAGGACAGGGCCGAATCAGCCCCAGCATTTT
TRBJ1-5 | . | TRBD1 | TRBV19 | CASKRGQGASNQPQHF | TGTGCCAGTAAGAGGGGACAGGGGGCTAGCAATCAGCCCCAGCATTTT
TRBJ2-3 | . | TRBD2 | TRBV6-4 | CASSDSLAGADTQYF | TGTGCCAGCAGTGACTCACTAGCGGGAGCAGATACGCAGTATTTT
TRBJ2-3 | . | . | TRBV5-4 | CASSLEPGSDTQYF | TGTGCCAGCAGCTTGGAGCCGGGGTCAGATACGCAGTATTTT
TRBJ1-6 | . | TRBD1 | TRBV2 | CAGSGTGKSPLHF | TGTGCCGGATCCGGGACAGGGAAATCACCCCTCCACTTT
TRBJ2-7 | . | TRBD1 | TRBV6-6 | CASRTGGGYEQYF | TGTGCCAGCAGGACAGGGGGCGGCTACGAGCAGTACTTC
TRBJ2-4 | . | . | TRBV5-4 | CASSPGTELAKNIQYF | TGTGCCAGCAGCCCCGGGACTGAACTAGCCAAAAACATTCAGTACTTC
TRBJ2-2 | . | TRBD2 | TRBV6-6 | CASSNYLRGGHGELFF | TGTGCCAGCAGTAATTACCTTCGGGGGGGTCACGGGGAGCTGTTTTTT
TRBJ1-2 | . | TRBD1 | TRBV11-2 | CASSLLPGQGYGYTF | TGTGCCAGCAGCTTACTACCGGGACAGGGGTATGGCTACACCTTC
TRBJ2-1 | once | . | TRBV11-2 | CASSRKISGTVIYNEQFF | TGTGCCAGCAGCCGAAAGATCTCGGGGACTGTCATTTACAATGAGCAGTTCTTC